Sequencing of this TCR beta chain was carried out in a study of cytotoxic CD8 clonotypes in ibrutinib-treated CLL. Sequenced by immunoSEQ multiplex PCR; TCRdb stores in-frame clones only, minus some. The sample includes 200,000 or so clones, nearly 80% of them seen just once. J lost 5 bases, V lost 0 bases, and 7 bases had no gene match. The CDR3 spans 16 residues. From germline, CDR1 is LGHNA and CDR2 YNFKEQ. The J gene is TRBJ2-3, the V gene TRBV4-2, with 8 bases matching TRBD2. The clonotype originates from a human donor with chronic lymphocytic leukemia. Sequenced material: PBMCs, taken after 12 months of ibrutinib treatment. DNA for the CDR3: TGTGCCAGCAGCCAAGATTCAGCGGGAGTTTTAGATACGCAGTATTTT. The encoded protein is CASSQDSAGVLDTQYF.